This T cell receptor beta chain stems from a study of CD8 T cells in ankylosing spondylitis. Study-wide results and limits: Matched synovial fluid from ankylosing spondylitis patients was reported to be enriched for disease-linked clones. Characteristic, it appeared, of ankylosing spondylitis blood was a TCR beta motif of eight highly homologous variants. Disease-linked clones bore a CD8+ phenotype, appearing relatively rarely in peripheral blood.

V shed 1 base and J shed 4 bases, with 8 bases lying between them. In germline, CDR1 is MNHNS, CDR2 SASEGT. The CDR3 runs 13 residues. TCRdb ran MiXCR on the 5' RACE reads and lists one entry per CDR3 protein. The sample has 150,000 to 200,000 distinct CDR3 sequences; 13% are singletons. Only a few counts were recorded for this clonotype. No antigen is known for it. The sequenced material came from blood, either unsorted or a sorted T cell fraction (not recorded which). This chain uses TRBV6-1 with TRBJ2-7, with D unclear. The TCR comes from a male donor with ankylosing spondylitis or in good health (not recorded which). This CDR3 is CASSEGKGYEQYF. In nucleotides, the CDR3 is TGTGCCAGCAGTGAAGGAAAGGGATACGAGCAGTACTTC.